This T cell receptor beta chain was found in a study of beta chain features in type 1 diabetes. cDNA synthesis used the whole RNA isolate, giving expressed TCRB sequences. Clones were sequenced by immunoSEQ multiplex PCR, and TCRdb holds only the in-frame ones, with some missing. The sample consists of 300,000 or so clones, 7.5% to 9% of them appearing once. V lost 4 bases and J 2 bases, leaving 21 bases between the germline ends. The germline gives CDR1 MGHDK, CDR2 SYGVNS. This CDR3 has 17 residues. V usage is TRBV25-1 and J usage is TRBJ2-7; a weak D match, TRBD1 (6 bases). The sequenced sample consisted of central memory CD4+ T cells from blood. This TCR came from a woman younger than 35 in good health. The CDR3 DNA reads TGTGCCAGCAGTGGACCGTCCGCCGGGACATCGACCTACGAGCAGTACTTC. It codes for CASSGPSAGTSTYEQYF.